The 12 T cell receptor beta chains below were found in one sample sequenced in a study of shared clonotypes between healthy human individuals. The repertoire was sequenced with immunoSEQ multiplex PCR; TCRdb's copy has only in-frame clones and lacks some. The profile shows about 480,000 clones, 75% to 80% of them singletons. The source material was PBMCs. The receptor set was obtained from a woman between 40 and 50 years old in good health. Some clones in this sample may be carry-over from other donors' samples.

This clone was counted ten times or more. V and J are TRBV30 and TRBJ1-4; no clear D gene. Germline V gene data show CDR1 as GTSNPN and CDR2 as SVGIG (reference sequence). The CDR3 has 16 amino acids. The germline V and J ends were trimmed by 0 bases and 4 bases, with 15 bases remaining between them. The CDR3 loop reads CAWSVLGGALNEKLFF. CDR3 bases: TGTGCCTGGAGTGTACTTGGTGGCGCCCTTAATGAAAAACTGTTTTTT.

This sequence joins TRBV2 and TRBJ1-4; no reliable D call. V was pared by 6 bases and J by 0 bases, with 8 bases between. CDR3 length equals 14 residues. Germline CDR1 is SNHLY and CDR2 is FYNNEI. The DNA of the CDR3 is TGTGCCAGCAGCCACGGTTCAACTAATGAAAAACTGTTTTTT. Its protein is CASSHGSTNEKLFF.

This clone occurred once. The chain uses TRBV7-2 and TRBJ1-6; D might be TRBD1 (5 bases). Germline CDR1 SGHTA, CDR2 FQGNSA. This CDR3 has 13 amino acids. V dropped 5 bases and J dropped 9 bases, with 11 bases sitting between them. The DNA for the CDR3 is TGTGCCAGCAGCCCGCACAGGCTTTCACCCCTCCACTTT. Translated: CASSPHRLSPLHF.

The V and J genes are TRBV6-5 and TRBJ2-7; D may be TRBD1 (5 bases). Germline V gene sequence: CDR1 MNHEY, CDR2 SVGAGI. The CDR3 runs to 13 residues. The V and J ends lost 7 bases and 4 bases respectively, with 14 bases between them. The CDR3 nucleotides are TGTGCCAGCACGAAGGGCCAGGGATACGAGCAGTACTTC. Amino acids: CASTKGQGYEQYF.

This chain uses TRBV18 with TRBJ1-1, with a possible D match to TRBD1 (5 bases). Trimming shortened V by 2 bases and J by 4 bases, and 8 bases separated the two germline ends. CDR1 and CDR2 from the germline V gene are KGHSH and LQKENI. The CDR3 totals 13 residues. CDR3 bases: TGTGCCAGCTCACCAGGGGGGGTCACTGAAGCTTTCTTT. Translation: CASSPGGVTEAFF.

This clone showed up just a few times. Other DNA sequences in the sample encode the same CDR3. The CDR3 DNA reads TGCAGCGTCAGGGGGCGAACTGACACCGGGGAGCTGTTTTTT. Translation gives CSVRGRTDTGELFF. The rearrangement uses TRBV29-1 and TRBJ2-2; 8 positions match TRBD1. Germline V gene lookup returns CDR1 SQVTM and CDR2 ANQGSEA. The V segment lost 6 bases and the J segment 3 bases; nucleotides outside the gene matches: 6. The CDR3 consists of 14 residues.

This clone was observed at least ten times. The CDR3 is CASSFTGQQETQYF. The CDR3 region has the DNA TGCGCCAGCAGCTTTACGGGACAGCAAGAGACCCAGTACTTC. This rearrangement joins TRBV5-1 to TRBJ2-5; 7 nucleotides match TRBD1. CDR3 size: 14 residues. With V trimmed by 2 bases and J by 2 bases, 3 bases remained unmatched. CDR1 SGHRS and CDR2 YFSETQ come from the germline V gene.

The chain links TRBV7-9 to TRBJ2-1, with 10 nucleotides matching TRBD2. J gave up 7 bases and V 6 bases, and 12 bases lay outside the gene matches. Germline CDR1 and CDR2: SEHNR and FQNEAQ (reference sequence). The length of the CDR3 is 16 residues. CDR3 loop: CASRHPGLATVNEQFF. The CDR3, as DNA: TGTGCCAGCAGGCACCCGGGACTAGCGACCGTTAATGAGCAGTTCTTC.

The V call is TRBV10-3, the J call TRBJ2-3, with 8 bases aligning to TRBD1. The V segment lost 2 bases and the J segment 3 bases; nucleotides outside the gene matches: 4. CDR1 and CDR2 from the germline V gene are ENHRY and SYGVKD. The CDR3 is 15 amino acids. Here the CDR3 reads CAISETGGYTDTQYF. DNA for the CDR3: TGTGCCATCAGTGAGACAGGGGGGTATACAGATACGCAGTATTTT.

This rearrangement joins TRBV19 to TRBJ1-5, with 8 bases that match TRBD1. In germline, CDR1 is LNHDA, CDR2 SQIVND (reference sequence). V shed 7 bases and J 2 bases; nucleotides not matched to a gene: 4. CDR3 length: 14 amino acids. Here the CDR3 DNA reads TGTGCCAGTACCCCGGACAGGGGCAATCAGCCCCAGCATTTT. Residues: CASTPDRGNQPQHF.

This clone was found a few times. J is TRBJ1-5 and V is TRBV6-1; a possible D gene is TRBD1 (6 bases). Trimming removed 5 bases from V and 2 bases from J, with 7 bases in between. This CDR3 has 13 amino acids. CDR1 is MNHNS and CDR2 is SASEGT in the germline V gene. For the CDR3, the DNA is TGTGCCAGCAGTTGGACAGGCAATCAGCCCCAGCATTTT. It yields the protein CASSWTGNQPQHF.

The rearrangement joins TRBV7-9 to TRBJ2-7, with 7 bases that match TRBD2. The germline gives CDR1 SEHNR, CDR2 FQNEAQ (reference sequence). V shed 4 bases and J 7 bases; nucleotides not matched to a gene: 13. This CDR3 is built from 15 residues. The DNA for the CDR3 is TGTGCCAGCAGCTCCGACGGGACTATGGTAGGAGAGCAGTACTTC. It codes for CASSSDGTMVGEQYF.